This T cell receptor (beta chain) was sequenced for a study of blood T cell repertoires in COVID-19. Data came from immunoSEQ multiplex PCR; TCRdb stores just in-frame clones and leaves some out. The sample contains 300,000 to 500,000 clones, over 75% of which appear only once. CDR3 size: 14 residues. V lost 4 bases to trimming and J lost 6 bases, with 15 bases between them. Germline V lookup: CDR1 SGHDN, CDR2 FVKESK. This sequence joins TRBV14 and TRBJ1-1, with D possibly TRBD1 on 5 matching bases. What was sequenced was PBMCs or T cells enriched from blood (not recorded which). The receptor's source is a woman in her 30s with acute COVID-19. CDR3: CASSPGWVSAEAFF. The DNA of the CDR3 is TGTGCCAGCAGCCCAGGGTGGGTTTCGGCTGAAGCTTTCTTT.